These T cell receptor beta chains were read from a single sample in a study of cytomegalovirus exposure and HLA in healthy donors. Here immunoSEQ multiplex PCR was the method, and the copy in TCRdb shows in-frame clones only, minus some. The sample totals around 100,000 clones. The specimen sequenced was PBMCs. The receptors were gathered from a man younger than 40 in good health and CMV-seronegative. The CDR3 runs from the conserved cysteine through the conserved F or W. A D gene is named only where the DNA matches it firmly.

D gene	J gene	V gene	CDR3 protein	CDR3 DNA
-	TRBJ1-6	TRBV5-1	CASSTLGEASSPLHF	TGCGCCAGCAGCACCCTGGGGGAGGCAAGCTCACCCCTCCACTTT
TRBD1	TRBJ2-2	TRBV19	CASSTRQGARGTGELFF	TGTGCCAGTAGTACAAGACAGGGGGCGAGGGGCACCGGGGAGCTGTTTTTT
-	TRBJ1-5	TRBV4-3	CASSQEGGTGNQPQHF	TGCGCCAGCAGCCAAGAAGGGGGAACAGGCAATCAGCCCCAGCATTTT
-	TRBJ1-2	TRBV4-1	CASSHATRGSFGYTF	TGCGCCAGCAGCCATGCAACTAGGGGGTCTTTCGGCTACACCTTC
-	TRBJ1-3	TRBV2	CASSQQGTGNTIYF	TGTGCCAGCAGTCAACAGGGAACTGGAAACACCATATATTTT
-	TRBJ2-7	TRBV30	CACPSYEQYF	TGTGCCTGCCCTTCCTACGAGCAGTACTTC
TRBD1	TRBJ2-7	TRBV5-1	CASSAGTGALHEQYF	TGCGCCAGCAGCGCCGGGACAGGGGCCCTCCACGAGCAGTACTTC
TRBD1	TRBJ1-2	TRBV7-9	CASSLEGTDYGYTF	TGTGCCAGCAGCTTAGAGGGGACAGACTATGGCTACACCTTC
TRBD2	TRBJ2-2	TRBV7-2	CASSSPRGGSNTGELFF	TGTGCCAGCAGCTCTCCGCGGGGGGGTTCGAACACCGGGGAGCTGTTTTTT
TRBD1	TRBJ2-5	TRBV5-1	CASTPPGGETQYF	TGCGCCAGCACCCCCCCAGGGGGAGAGACCCAGTACTTC
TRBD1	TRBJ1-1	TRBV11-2	CASRIQGVGTEAFF	TGTGCCAGCAGGATACAGGGGGTCGGAACTGAAGCTTTCTTT
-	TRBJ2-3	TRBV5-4	CASSLSYRGTDTQYF	TGTGCCAGCAGCTTGTCATATAGAGGCACAGATACGCAGTATTTT
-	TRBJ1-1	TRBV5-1	CASSLDRAMNTEAFF	TGCGCCAGCAGCTTGGACAGGGCTATGAACACTGAAGCTTTCTTT
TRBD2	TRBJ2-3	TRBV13	CASSLVAGTTTDTQYF	TGTGCCAGCAGCCTCGTAGCGGGTACCACCACAGATACGCAGTATTTT
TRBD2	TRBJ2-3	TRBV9	CASSVFPLGAGGSTDTQYF	TGTGCCAGCAGCGTTTTCCCCCTAGGGGCGGGGGGGAGCACAGATACGCAGTATTTT
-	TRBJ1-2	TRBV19	CASSTQGYGYTF	TGTGCCAGTAGCACACAGGGCTATGGCTACACCTTC
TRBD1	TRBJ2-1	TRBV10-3	CAISEWNRGEGEQFF	TGTGCCATCAGTGAGTGGAACAGGGGGGAAGGTGAGCAGTTCTTC
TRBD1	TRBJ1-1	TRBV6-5	CASRGQGPAEAFF	TGTGCCAGCAGGGGACAGGGTCCGGCTGAAGCTTTCTTT
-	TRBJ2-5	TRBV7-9	CASSVGILEGETQYF	TGTGCCAGCAGCGTCGGGATCTTGGAGGGGGAGACCCAGTACTTC
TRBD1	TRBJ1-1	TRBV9	CASSLTSGQMNTEAFF	TGTGCCAGCAGCCTAACTTCGGGACAGATGAACACTGAAGCTTTCTTT
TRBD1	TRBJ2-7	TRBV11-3	CASSFGGQGVGDYEQYF	TGTGCCAGCAGCTTCGGGGGACAGGGGGTAGGGGACTACGAGCAGTACTTC
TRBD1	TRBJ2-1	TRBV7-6	CASSPDRATSNEQFF	TGTGCCAGCAGCCCGGACAGGGCTACATCCAATGAGCAGTTCTTC
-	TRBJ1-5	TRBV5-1	CASSALGGGNQPQHF	TGCGCCAGCAGCGCCCTGGGGGGTGGCAATCAGCCCCAGCATTTT
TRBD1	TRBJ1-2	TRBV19	CASSRTGINYGYTF	TGTGCCAGTAGCCGGACAGGGATAAACTATGGCTACACCTTC
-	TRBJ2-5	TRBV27	CATWGQMGTQYF	TGTGCCACCTGGGGGCAGATGGGGACCCAGTACTTC
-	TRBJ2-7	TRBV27	CLQTYEQYF	TGTCTCCAGACCTACGAGCAGTACTTC
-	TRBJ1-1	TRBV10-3	CAISEVSAGHTEAFF	TGTGCCATCAGTGAAGTGTCGGCGGGGCACACTGAAGCTTTCTTT
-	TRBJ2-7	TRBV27	CASSLVQGTYEQYF	TGTGCCAGCAGTTTAGTTCAGGGGACCTACGAGCAGTACTTC
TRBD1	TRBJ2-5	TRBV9	CASSVDPTGFATQYF	TGTGCCAGCAGCGTAGACCCGACAGGGTTTGCGACCCAGTACTTC
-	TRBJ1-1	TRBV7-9	CASSIHYTEAFF	TGTGCCAGCAGCATACATTACACTGAAGCTTTCTTT
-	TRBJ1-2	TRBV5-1	CASTLTPGTMRGYTF	TGCGCCAGCACCTTGACACCTGGGACTATGAGAGGCTACACCTTC
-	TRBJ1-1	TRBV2	CASAGNTEAFF	TGTGCCAGCGCGGGGAACACTGAAGCTTTCTTT
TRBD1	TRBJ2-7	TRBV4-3	CASSHGQGSYEQYF	TGCGCCAGCAGCCACGGACAGGGGTCCTACGAGCAGTACTTC
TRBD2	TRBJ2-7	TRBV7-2	CASRATSGPYEQYF	TGTGCCAGCAGGGCAACTAGCGGACCCTACGAGCAGTACTTC
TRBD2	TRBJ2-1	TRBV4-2	CASSKTSGGSDEQFF	TGTGCCAGCAGCAAGACTAGCGGGGGAAGTGATGAGCAGTTCTTC
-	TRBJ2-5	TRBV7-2	CASSLRVGQGSKTQYF	TGTGCCAGCAGCTTAAGGGTTGGGCAGGGATCGAAGACCCAGTACTTC
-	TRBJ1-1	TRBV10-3	CAISAQGPGVNTEAFF	TGTGCCATCAGCGCCCAGGGGCCAGGGGTGAACACTGAAGCTTTCTTT
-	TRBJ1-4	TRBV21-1	CASSNSMSYRAGDEKLFF	TGTGCCAGCAGCAATTCAATGAGTTACAGGGCGGGAGATGAAAAACTGTTTTTT
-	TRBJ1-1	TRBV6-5	CASSYNGNTEAFF	TGTGCCAGCAGTTATAACGGGAACACTGAAGCTTTCTTT
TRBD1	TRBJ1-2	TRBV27	CASCSRGPNYGYTF	TGTGCCAGCTGCAGCAGGGGGCCCAACTATGGCTACACCTTC
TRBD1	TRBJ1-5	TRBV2	CASSARTGTALNQPQHF	TGTGCCAGCAGTGCGAGAACCGGGACAGCTTTAAATCAGCCCCAGCATTTT
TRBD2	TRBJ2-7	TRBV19	CASSKTSGGYKQYF	TGTGCCAGTAGTAAAACTAGCGGGGGCTATAAGCAGTACTTC
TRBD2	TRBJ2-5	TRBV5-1	CASSWGAAGDGETQYF	TGCGCCAGCAGCTGGGGTGCAGCGGGGGACGGGGAGACCCAGTACTTC
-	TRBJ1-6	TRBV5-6	CASSLRGISSYNSPLHF	TGTGCCAGCAGCCTCAGAGGGATTAGCTCCTATAATTCACCCCTCCACTTT
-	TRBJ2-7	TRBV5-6	CASSPDREGSYEQYF	TGTGCCAGCAGCCCGGACAGGGAGGGATCCTACGAGCAGTACTTC
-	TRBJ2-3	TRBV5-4	CASSPHASTDTQYF	TGTGCCAGCAGCCCCCATGCGAGCACAGATACGCAGTATTTT
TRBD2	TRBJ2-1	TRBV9	CASSVALTGTSGGLSSYNEQFF	TGTGCCAGCAGCGTAGCTCTAACCGGGACTAGCGGGGGCCTTAGCTCCTACAATGAGCAGTTCTTC
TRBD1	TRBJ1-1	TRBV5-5	CASSEDRWDTEAFF	TGTGCCAGCAGCGAGGACAGGTGGGACACTGAAGCTTTCTTT
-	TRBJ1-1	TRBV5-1	CASSLYSSTEAFF	TGCGCCAGCAGCTTGTACTCTAGCACTGAAGCTTTCTTT
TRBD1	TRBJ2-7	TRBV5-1	CASSLYGRQGTTYEQYF	TGCGCCAGCAGCCTGTACGGGAGACAGGGGACAACCTACGAGCAGTACTTC
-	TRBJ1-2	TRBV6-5	CASKEGFNYGYTF	TGTGCCAGCAAAGAGGGATTTAACTATGGCTACACCTTC
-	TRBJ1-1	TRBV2	CASGGQHTEAFF	TGTGCCAGCGGAGGGCAGCACACTGAAGCTTTCTTT
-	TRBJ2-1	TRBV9	CASSLSGDTSYNEQFF	TGTGCCAGCAGCTTAAGCGGGGACACTTCCTACAATGAGCAGTTCTTC
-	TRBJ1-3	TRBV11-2	CASRSTGTIIYF	TGTGCCAGCAGATCCACAGGAACAATCATATATTTT
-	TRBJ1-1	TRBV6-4	CASRHRTDNTEAFF	TGTGCCAGCAGACATCGGACAGATAACACTGAAGCTTTCTTT